The T cell receptor beta chain under discussion was sequenced for a study of T cell repertoires in cytomegalovirus infection. Across the whole study: Public TCR beta signatures were indicative of both CMV infection and a matching HLA type. General study findings and limits: The response measured ex vivo was dominated by TCR beta clonotypes (HLA-C-restricted and CMV-specific). People with CMV and the relevant HLA were identified by cumulative public TCR beta family frequency.

MiXCR, applied by TCRdb to the reads, yields one record per CDR3 protein. Altogether approximately 500,000 distinct CDR3 sequences are present, around 10% being singletons, with the ten largest covering roughly a tenth. V was pared by 0 bases and J by 4 bases, with 15 bases between. Germline V gene lookup returns CDR1 LNHNV and CDR2 YYDKDF (reference sequence). The CDR3 has 16 amino acids. Remarks on this clonotype: Its target is unknown.

The sequence was collected from a human donor in good health (CMV status not recorded). Some clones in this sample may be carry-over from other donors' samples. The chain has TRBV15 and TRBJ1-2; TRBD1 is a possible D gene (5 bases). The sample taken for sequencing was PBMCs. CDR3 sequence: CATSRDRGGSSYGYTF. As DNA, the CDR3 is TGTGCCACCAGCAGAGATCGGGGGGGAAGCTCCTATGGCTACACCTTC.